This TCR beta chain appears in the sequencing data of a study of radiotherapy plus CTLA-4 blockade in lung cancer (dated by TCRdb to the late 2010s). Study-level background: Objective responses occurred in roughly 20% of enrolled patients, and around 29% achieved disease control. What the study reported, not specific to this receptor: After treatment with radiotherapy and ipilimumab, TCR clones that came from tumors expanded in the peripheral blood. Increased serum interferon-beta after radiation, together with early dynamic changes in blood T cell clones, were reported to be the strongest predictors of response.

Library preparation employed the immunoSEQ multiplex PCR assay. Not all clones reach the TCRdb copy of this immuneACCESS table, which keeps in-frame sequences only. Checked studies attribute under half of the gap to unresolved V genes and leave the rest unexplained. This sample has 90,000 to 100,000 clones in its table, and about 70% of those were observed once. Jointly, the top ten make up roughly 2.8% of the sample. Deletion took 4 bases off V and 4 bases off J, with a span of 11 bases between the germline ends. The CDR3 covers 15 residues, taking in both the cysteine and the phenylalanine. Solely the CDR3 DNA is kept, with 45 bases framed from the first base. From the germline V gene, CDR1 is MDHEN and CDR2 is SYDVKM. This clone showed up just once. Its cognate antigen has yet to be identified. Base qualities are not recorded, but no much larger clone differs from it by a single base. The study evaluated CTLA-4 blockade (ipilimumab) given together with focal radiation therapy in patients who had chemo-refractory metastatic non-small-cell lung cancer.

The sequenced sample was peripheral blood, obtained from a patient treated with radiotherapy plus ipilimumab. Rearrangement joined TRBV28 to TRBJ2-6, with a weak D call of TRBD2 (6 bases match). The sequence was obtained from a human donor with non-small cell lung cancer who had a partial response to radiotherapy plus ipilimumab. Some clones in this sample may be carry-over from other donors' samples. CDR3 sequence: CASSSGGTGANVLTF. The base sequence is TGTGCCAGCAGTTCCGGGGGAACGGGGGCCAACGTCCTGACTTTC.